These 12 T cell receptor beta chains came from one sample sequenced in a study of blood T cell repertoires in COVID-19. Sequenced by immunoSEQ multiplex PCR; TCRdb stores in-frame clones only, minus some. This table holds about 280,000 clones, roughly nine tenths found once. The sample comprised peripheral blood. The receptors here all came from a woman in her fifties or sixties who had recovered from COVID-19.

This sequence joins TRBV5-6 and TRBJ1-2; TRBD1 agrees at 8 bases. The V gene end was trimmed by 3 bases and the J gene end by 8 bases; junction bases not matched to a gene: 9. Germline V gene lookup returns CDR1 SGHDT and CDR2 YYEEEE. The CDR3 extends over 14 amino acids. As DNA, the CDR3 is TGTGCCAGCAGCTCGGGACAGGCGGTGGGGGGCTACACCTTC. Encoded protein: CASSSGQAVGGYTF.

This chain joins TRBV28 and TRBJ2-2, with a tentative D call TRBD2 (6 bases). There are 14 residues in the CDR3. Germline assignment: CDR1 MDHEN and CDR2 SYDVKM. Trimming removed 10 bases from V and 4 bases from J, with 16 bases in between. The CDR3 nucleotides read TGTGCCATAACGCTGAGAGCGGGCACCGGGGAGCTGTTTTTT. Protein product: CAITLRAGTGELFF.

The gene calls are TRBV7-8 and TRBJ2-7; 12 nucleotides match TRBD2. The CDR3 extends over 18 amino acids. V shed 5 bases and J 5 bases; nucleotides not matched to a gene: 16. CDR1 is SGHVS and CDR2 is FQNEAQ in the germline V gene. CDR3 nucleotide sequence: TGTGCCAGCAGCCCAATAGTCCTAGCGGGAGGGGTATTCCACGAGCAGTACTTC. It codes for CASSPIVLAGGVFHEQYF.

V and J are TRBV3-1 (or the pseudogene TRBV3-2) and TRBJ2-7; 7 positions agree with TRBD1. Germline V gene sequence: CDR1 LGHDT, CDR2 YNNKEL (reference sequence). CDR3 length: 16 amino acids. V shed 0 bases, J shed 7 bases, and the junction held 12 bases outside the gene matches. CDR3 bases: TGTGCCAGCAGCCAAGATGTCGCAGGGGGTACGAGAGAGCAGTACTTC. It yields the protein CASSQDVAGGTREQYF.

The chain couples TRBV11-2 to TRBJ2-1, with D hard to call. The CDR3 is 12 amino acids. Germline loops: CDR1 SGHAT, CDR2 FQNNGV. The ends were cut back, 1 base at V and 6 bases at J, with 4 bases in the middle. This chain's CDR3 is CASSLAVNEQFF. CDR3 DNA sequence: TGTGCCAGCAGCTTAGCAGTCAATGAGCAGTTCTTC.

The CDR3 nucleotides read TGCGCCAGCAGCCTCCGGGACACTATCTACGAGCAGTACTTC. Protein product: CASSLRDTIYEQYF. The chain joins TRBV4-1 to TRBJ2-7; tentative D call: TRBD1 (6 bases). The CDR3 loop spans 14 amino acids. Germline loops: CDR1 MGHRA, CDR2 YSYEKL. V lost 4 bases, J lost 3 bases, and 13 bases lay in between.

In its sample, this clone was seen a few times. The chain is built from TRBV6-5 and TRBJ2-7; 7 nucleotides line up with TRBD2. This CDR3 contains 14 residues. Losses at the gene ends were 5 bases for V and 6 bases for J; bases not matched to a gene: 10. Germline assignment: CDR1 MNHEY and CDR2 SVGAGI. The CDR3 nucleotides read TGTGCCAGCAGTAACCTGGGAGGGGTTCCCGAGCAGTACTTC. It encodes CASSNLGGVPEQYF.

The V gene is TRBV19, the J gene TRBJ2-3, with 7 bases matching TRBD1. The CDR3 is 14 amino acids. Trimming at V came to 5 bases and at J to 4 bases, leaving 6 bases not matched to a gene. Germline V gives CDR1 LNHDA, CDR2 SQIVND (reference sequence). CDR3 protein: CASSSRQGPDTQYF. The DNA of the CDR3 is TGTGCCAGTAGTTCTCGACAGGGCCCAGATACGCAGTATTTT.

This chain joins TRBV9 and TRBJ2-2; D perhaps matches TRBD2 (5 bases). V gave up 0 bases and J gave up 1 base, with 7 bases separating them. Germline loops: CDR1 SGDLS, CDR2 YYNGEE. This CDR3 comprises 15 residues. CDR3: CASSVAGRNTGELFF. As DNA, the CDR3 is TGTGCCAGCAGCGTAGCGGGGAGGAACACCGGGGAGCTGTTTTTT. The full variable domain, completed using reference TRBV9 and TRBJ2-2, is DSGVTQTPKHLITATGQRVTLRCSPRSGDLSVYWYQQSLDQGLQFLIQYYNGEERAKGNILERFSAQQFPDLHSELNLSSLELGDSALYFCASSVAGRNTGELFFGEGSRLTVL.

The table lists this clone with a few counts. The CDR3 spells CSAREQGGHF. The CDR3 bases are TGCAGTGCTAGAGAACAGGGTGGCCACTTT. The chain is built from TRBV20-1 and TRBJ1-6, with a tentative D call TRBD1 (6 bases). V lost 0 bases and J 18 bases, leaving 9 bases between the germline ends. The CDR3 has 10 amino acids. Germline CDR1 and CDR2: DFQATT and SNEGSKA (reference sequence).

V usage is TRBV7-9 and J usage is TRBJ1-1; D gene uncertain. Germline V gives CDR1 SEHNR, CDR2 FQNEAQ (reference sequence). V dropped 1 base and J dropped 1 base, with 7 bases sitting between them. The length of the CDR3 is 14 residues. The CDR3 sequence: CASSLDRENTEAFF. CDR3 coding DNA: TGTGCCAGCAGCTTAGACAGAGAGAACACTGAAGCTTTCTTT. The whole variable domain, remainder taken from reference TRBV7-9 and TRBJ1-1, is DTGVSQNPRHKITKRGQNVTFRCDPISEHNRLYWYRQTLGQGPEFLTYFQNEAQLEKSRLLSDRFSAERPKGSFSTLEIQRTEQGDSAMYLCASSLDRENTEAFFGQGTRLTVV.

This clone was recorded a few times. This CDR3 reads CASSDPPQGAGTDTQYF. CDR3 DNA sequence: TGTGCCAGCAGTGACCCCCCACAGGGGGCTGGCACAGATACGCAGTATTTT. The chain links TRBV2 to TRBJ2-3; the match to TRBD1 covers 9 bases. The CDR3 totals 17 residues. Germline V gene lookup returns CDR1 SNHLY and CDR2 FYNNEI. The ends lost 3 bases at V and 1 base at J; junction bases unmatched: 8.